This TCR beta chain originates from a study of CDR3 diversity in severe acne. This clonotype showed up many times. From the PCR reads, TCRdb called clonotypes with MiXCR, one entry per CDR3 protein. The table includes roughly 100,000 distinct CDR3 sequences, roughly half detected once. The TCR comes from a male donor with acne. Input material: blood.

The CDR3 coding sequence is TGCAGTGCTACCCCGCGACAGGGCGTCGATCAGCCCCAGCATTTT. This codes for CSATPRQGVDQPQHF. The chain has TRBV20-1 and TRBJ1-5; 7 bases are shared with TRBD1. This CDR3 spans 15 amino acids. The V segment lost 4 bases and the J segment 5 bases; nucleotides outside the gene matches: 11. Looked up from germline, CDR1 is DFQATT and CDR2 is SNEGSKA (reference sequence).